This record concerns one T cell receptor beta chain sequence. Its specificity is not known. The sample comes from a study of T cell responses to AZD1222 COVID-19 vaccine. The V end was cut by 6 bases, the J end by 4 bases, with 12 bases between. The germline V gene has CDR1 SGHTA and CDR2 FQGNSA. The CDR3 loop spans 13 amino acids. Overall study results and limits: CD4 TCRs covered the whole spike, strongest at regions 160-218 and 743-854. Mostly white British, mostly female donors; authors suggested clonal diversity may be underestimated.

Assay: immunoSEQ multiplex PCR; the TCRdb copy retains only in-frame clones and omits some. Of 90,000 to 110,000 clones in the sample, 88% were seen once. The chain uses TRBV7-2 and TRBJ1-2; possible D gene TRBD1, 6 bases. This clonotype was sampled from an adult in good health. Source: peripheral blood, taken on day 0 of MenACWY control vaccination. CDR3 coding DNA: TGTGCCAGCAGATCGCAGGGGCCCTATGGCTACACCTTC. It specifies CASRSQGPYGYTF.